The 32 T cell receptor beta chains presented below share a single source sample, sequenced in a study of shared clonotypes between healthy human individuals. Only CD45RO-negative cells positively selected for CCR7 counted as naive CD8 cells, so terminally differentiated effector memory CD45RA+ cells were excluded. Profiling relied on immunoSEQ multiplex PCR, and the TCRdb table lists in-frame clones only, not all of them. The sample comprises approximately 840,000 clones, approximately 96% of which are singletons, and under 0.3% rests with the top ten. Sequenced input: naive CD8+ T cells sorted from blood. All receptors derive from a man aged 30-40 years in good health.

For this clone: Sequence at one end of the junction differs from germline and may be a read error. The CDR3 DNA is TGTGCCAGCAGTCAGACAGTCTCCTACGAGCAGCACTTC. It translates to CASSQTVSYEQHF. The gene calls are TRBV27 and TRBJ2-7, with D tentatively TRBD1 (5 bases). The germline CDR1 and CDR2 sequences are MNHEY and SMNVEV (reference sequence). CDR3 size: 13 residues.

The rearrangement joins TRBV29-1 to TRBJ1-3, with 7 bases fitting TRBD1. V was clipped by 5 bases and J by 6 bases; unmatched bases: 7. Germline values: CDR1 SQVTM, CDR2 ANQGSEA. This CDR3 has 13 residues. CDR3 loop: CSVFTGAENTIYF. The CDR3 bases are TGCAGCGTTTTTACAGGGGCTGAAAACACCATATATTTT.

J is TRBJ1-1 and V is TRBV7-9; D ambiguous. The CDR3 spans 14 residues. The germline V gene encodes CDR1 SEHNR and CDR2 FQNEAQ (reference sequence). Deletions cut 1 base from V and 4 bases from J, with 10 bases between. This CDR3 reads CASSLGWGPTEAFF. The CDR3 nucleotides are TGTGCCAGCAGCTTAGGGTGGGGTCCCACTGAAGCTTTCTTT.

V gene TRBV29-1 combines with J gene TRBJ2-3, with no clear D. CDR1 is SQVTM, CDR2 ANQGSEA, per germline. This CDR3 is 14 amino acids long. Trimming cost V 4 bases and J 0 bases, with 11 bases left between them. CDR3 in DNA: TGCAGCGTTGTAGGGCGGAGTAGCACAGATACGCAGTATTTT. The encoded protein is CSVVGRSSTDTQYF.

This clone has a single count. The V call is TRBV11-1, the J call TRBJ2-3; tentatively, D is TRBD2 (5 bases). The V gene's germline CDR1 is SGHAT and CDR2 FQDESV (reference sequence). V lost 1 base, J lost 5 bases, and 13 bases lay in between. This CDR3 is 15 amino acids long. CDR3: CASSLVEGMGDTQYF. The CDR3 nucleotides read TGTGCCAGCAGCTTAGTCGAGGGAATGGGAGATACGCAGTATTTT. Together with reference TRBV11-1 and TRBJ2-3, the CDR3 gives the full variable domain: EAEVAQSPRYKITEKSQAVAFWCDPISGHATLYWYRQILGQGPELLVQFQDESVVDDSQLPKDRFSAERLKGVDSTLKIQPAELGDSAMYLCASSLVEGMGDTQYFGPGTRLTVL.

This rearrangement joins TRBV7-2 to TRBJ2-2; a weak D match, TRBD2 (6 bases). Between the trimmed V and J ends, which lost 2 bases and 5 bases, there was a span of 9 bases. The CDR3 has 14 amino acids. Germline V gene sequence: CDR1 SGHTA, CDR2 FQGNSA. In DNA form, the CDR3 reads TGTGCCAGCAGCTTAACCAGCGGGACCGGGGAGCTGTTTTTT. Protein sequence: CASSLTSGTGELFF.

J is TRBJ2-7 and V is TRBV14, with TRBD2 identical over 9 bases. Germline trimming cut 0 bases from V and 3 bases from J; bases unmatched to any gene: 9. This CDR3 contains 17 residues. Germline V CDR1 and CDR2: SGHDN, FVKESK. The CDR3 DNA is TGTGCCAGCAGCCAAGACTCTACGGGACTAGCAAGCTACGAGCAGTACTTC. Protein: CASSQDSTGLASYEQYF.

The gene calls are TRBV14 and TRBJ2-7; D is unclear. V was shortened by 3 bases and J by 4 bases, with 16 bases between the two germline ends. The germline V gene encodes CDR1 SGHDN and CDR2 FVKESK. The CDR3 consists of 15 residues. The CDR3 sequence is CASSHDPLDGYEQYF. The CDR3 nucleotides are TGTGCCAGCAGCCACGATCCCCTCGATGGATACGAGCAGTACTTC. Together with reference TRBV14 and TRBJ2-7, the CDR3 gives the full variable domain: EAGVTQFPSHSVIEKGQTVTLRCDPISGHDNLYWYRRVMGKEIKFLLHFVKESKQDESGMPNNRFLAERTGGTYSTLKVQPAELEDSGVYFCASSHDPLDGYEQYFGPGTRLTVT.

The chain employs TRBV5-1 and TRBJ2-1, with 14 bases lining up with TRBD2. Germline V gives CDR1 SGHRS, CDR2 YFSETQ. Trimming at V came to 4 bases and at J to 6 bases, leaving 3 bases not matched to a gene. This CDR3 contains 15 residues. The CDR3 DNA is TGCGCCAGCAGCCCCGGGACTAGCGGGAGCAATGAGCAGTTCTTC. Amino acids: CASSPGTSGSNEQFF.

The chain combines TRBV30 with TRBJ1-2, with D possibly TRBD1 on 6 matching bases. Germline-derived CDR1 and CDR2 are GTSNPN and SVGIG (reference sequence). Trimming shortened V by 4 bases and J by 6 bases, and 12 bases separated the two germline ends. CDR3 length: 12 amino acids. CDR3 in DNA: TGTGCCTGGAATGCGGGGGCTGATGGCTACACCTTC. Translated, it gives CAWNAGADGYTF. Drawing the rest from reference TRBV30 and TRBJ1-2, the complete variable domain is SQTIHQWPATLVQPVGSPLSLECTVEGTSNPNLYWYRQAAGRGLQLLFYSVGIGQISSEVPQNLSASRPQDRQFILSSKKLLLSDSGFYLCAWNAGADGYTFGSGTRLTVV.

This clone was found a few times. The chain carries TRBV7-2 and TRBJ2-1, with TRBD2 matching 10 bases. This CDR3 is built from 18 residues. Germline values: CDR1 SGHTA, CDR2 FQGNSA. With V trimmed by 1 base and J by 2 bases, 8 bases remained unmatched. This CDR3 is CASSLGVESGRAYNEQFF. The DNA for the CDR3 is TGTGCCAGCAGCTTAGGGGTCGAGAGCGGGAGGGCCTACAATGAGCAGTTCTTC.

The V and J genes are TRBV11-3 and TRBJ2-2; the D gene is possibly TRBD1 (5 bases). Trimming took off 4 bases at V and 6 bases at J, with 9 bases between the two ends. The germline V gene has CDR1 SGHNT and CDR2 YENEEA. The CDR3 runs 13 residues. CDR3 in DNA: TGTGCCAGCAGCTCCAGGGTGGCCGGGGAGCTGTTTTTT. It encodes CASSSRVAGELFF.

The chain employs TRBV4-3 and TRBJ2-1; 9 positions match TRBD2. This CDR3 spans 17 amino acids. With V trimmed by 3 bases and J by 6 bases, 12 bases remained unmatched. Germline V gives CDR1 LGHNA, CDR2 YSLEER. In nucleotides, the CDR3 is TGCGCCAGCAGCCAGGCTAGGGGACTAGCCAGTTTCAATGAGCAGTTCTTC. This codes for CASSQARGLASFNEQFF.

The rearrangement links TRBV30 to TRBJ2-7, with 7 bases fitting TRBD2. The V and J ends lost 8 bases and 4 bases, in that order; junction bases with no gene match: 14. This CDR3 comprises 14 residues. Per the germline V gene, CDR1 is GTSNPN and CDR2 is SVGIG (reference sequence). CDR3 DNA sequence: TGTGCCCACGACGCGGGAGCTCGGGGGTACGAGCAGTACTTC. It yields the protein CAHDAGARGYEQYF.

This chain uses TRBV18 with TRBJ2-6; 8 bases fit TRBD2. In germline, CDR1 is KGHSH, CDR2 LQKENI. V lost 3 bases to trimming and J lost 1 base; unmatched junction nucleotides: 5. CDR3 length: 17 residues. The CDR3, as DNA: TGTGCCAGCTCACCGGGACTAGAAGGATCTGGGGCCAACGTCCTGACTTTC. This codes for CASSPGLEGSGANVLTF.

To note about this clone: This CDR3 is also generated by other DNA sequences in the sample. The CDR3 region has the DNA TGTGCCAGCAGTCTTGGACTAGCGGGAGCTTACGAGCAGTACTTC. Amino acids: CASSLGLAGAYEQYF. This chain connects TRBV27 to TRBJ2-7; 13 bases map to TRBD2. The germline V gene encodes CDR1 MNHEY and CDR2 SMNVEV (reference sequence). V dropped 5 bases and J dropped 4; count of bases not matched to a gene: 5. The CDR3 consists of 15 residues.

The V call is TRBV9, the J call TRBJ2-1; 10 bases are a match to TRBD2. V was clipped by 0 bases and J by 7 bases; unmatched bases: 7. The CDR3 consists of 16 residues. CDR1 SGDLS and CDR2 YYNGEE come from the germline V gene. The CDR3 bases are TGTGCCAGCAGCGTAGTAGCGGGAGGAGGCCATAATGAGCAGTTCTTC. This sequence encodes CASSVVAGGGHNEQFF.

The rearrangement links TRBV5-1 to TRBJ1-1, with D maybe TRBD1 (5 bases). The CDR3 is 13 residues long. Trimming shortened V by 5 bases and J by 4 bases, and 12 bases separated the two germline ends. From germline, CDR1 is SGHRS and CDR2 YFSETQ. The DNA of the CDR3 is TGCGCCAGCAGTTATATGGGGGGCACTGAAGCTTTCTTT. This encodes CASSYMGGTEAFF.

CDR3 DNA sequence: TGTGCCAGTAGTTGGGACGGCCAGGAAGCTTTCTTT. Translated: CASSWDGQEAFF. V gene TRBV19 combines with J gene TRBJ1-1, with D tentatively TRBD1 (5 bases). V was trimmed by 5 bases and J by 8 bases, leaving 12 bases between them. This CDR3 is built from 12 residues. CDR1 LNHDA and CDR2 SQIVND come from the germline V gene (reference sequence).

The chain is built from TRBV9 and TRBJ2-1; TRBD2 matches 8 bases. J gave up 4 bases and V 0 bases, and 3 bases lay outside the gene matches. From germline, CDR1 is SGDLS and CDR2 YYNGEE. CDR3 length: 15 residues. CDR3 DNA: TGTGCCAGCAGCGTAGAACTAGCGGAGTACAATGAGCAGTTCTTC. Translated, it gives CASSVELAEYNEQFF.

This chain uses TRBV11-2 with TRBJ2-5; 9 bases agree with TRBD2. CDR3 length: 17 amino acids. Trimming at V came to 1 base and at J to 2 bases, leaving 8 bases not matched to a gene. Germline V lookup: CDR1 SGHAT, CDR2 FQNNGV. The CDR3 loop is CASSLVVAGVGQETQYF. The CDR3 DNA is TGTGCCAGCAGCTTAGTTGTAGCGGGAGTCGGACAAGAGACCCAGTACTTC.

V usage is TRBV7-9 and J usage is TRBJ2-1, with TRBD1 identical over 8 bases. The germline CDR1 and CDR2 sequences are SEHNR and FQNEAQ (reference sequence). The CDR3 extends over 16 amino acids. The junction had 9 bases not matched to a gene; V was cut back by 5 bases and J by 3 bases. Here the CDR3 reads CASSPSGTGHYNEQFF. CDR3 sequence (DNA): TGTGCCAGCAGCCCGTCCGGGACAGGACACTACAATGAGCAGTTCTTC. Based on the CDR3 plus reference TRBV7-9 and TRBJ2-1, the full variable domain is DTGVSQNPRHKITKRGQNVTFRCDPISEHNRLYWYRQTLGQGPEFLTYFQNEAQLEKSRLLSDRFSAERPKGSFSTLEIQRTEQGDSAMYLCASSPSGTGHYNEQFFGPGTRLTVL.

This clone has only a few counts. The chain employs TRBV7-9 and TRBJ2-7; 9 bases are shared with TRBD1. The CDR3 runs 12 residues. V shed 4 bases, J shed 5 bases, and the junction held 0 bases outside the gene matches. Germline CDR1 reads SEHNR; CDR2 reads FQNEAQ (reference sequence). The CDR3 nucleotides are TGTGCCAGCAGCTGGACAGGGGACGAGCAGTACTTC. Translated, it gives CASSWTGDEQYF.

The chain recombines TRBV5-8 with TRBJ1-1; D is unresolved. The CDR3 consists of 9 residues. V gave up 5 bases and J gave up 8 bases, with 4 bases separating them. CDR1 is SGHTS and CDR2 is YDEGEE in the germline V gene. Written as DNA, the CDR3 is TGTGCCAGCAGGATCGAAGCTTTCTTT. Its protein product is CASRIEAFF.

The V and J genes are TRBV14 and TRBJ2-1, with D hard to call. Germline CDR1 and CDR2: SGHDN and FVKESK. The length of the CDR3 is 12 residues. Deletions cut 2 bases from V and 6 bases from J, with 5 bases between. The CDR3 sequence: CASSQRPNEQFF. Here the CDR3 DNA reads TGTGCCAGCAGCCAACGGCCCAATGAGCAGTTCTTC.

This clone showed up just a few times. The chain joins TRBV10-2 to TRBJ1-1, with 10 bases matching TRBD1. CDR1 is WSHSY, CDR2 SAAADI, per germline. The CDR3 length is 16 residues. V was clipped by 6 bases and J by 1 base; unmatched bases: 8. CDR3 nucleotides: TGCGCCAGCAGACCAAGGACAGGGGGTAGGAACACTGAAGCTTTCTTT. Translation: CASRPRTGGRNTEAFF.

CDR3 residues: CASSKPPPGANEKLFF. The CDR3 DNA reads TGTGCCAGCAGCAAACCGCCCCCAGGGGCGAATGAAAAACTGTTTTTT. The V and J genes are TRBV7-8 and TRBJ1-4; tentatively, D is TRBD1 (6 bases). CDR1 is SGHVS, CDR2 FQNEAQ, per germline. CDR3 length equals 16 residues. V lost 5 bases and J 5 bases, leaving 18 bases between the germline ends.

Comments on this clone: The junction departs from germline at one end; a sequencing error may be responsible. The gene calls are TRBV11-2 and TRBJ2-7; D uncertain. The CDR3 is 15 residues long. Germline assignment: CDR1 SGHAT and CDR2 FQNNGV. The CDR3 DNA reads as TGTGCCAGCAGCTCCCCTCTAAGGGCCTCCTCCGAGCAGTACTTC. It codes for CASSSPLRASSEQYF.

This sequence joins TRBV6-5 and TRBJ1-2, with TRBD1 as a possible D gene (5 bases). This CDR3 region has 12 residues. V shed 8 bases and J shed 6 bases, with 13 bases lying between them. Germline V CDR1 and CDR2: MNHEY, SVGAGI. The DNA for the CDR3 is TGTGCCAGCCAGGGAGGAGGAAATGGCTACACCTTC. It encodes CASQGGGNGYTF.

This chain links TRBV29-1 with TRBJ1-5, with D uncertain. The CDR3 runs to 17 residues. Germline V CDR1 and CDR2: SQVTM, ANQGSEA. Trimming removed 4 bases at V and 4 bases at J, with 23 bases between. The CDR3 nucleotides read TGCAGCGTTGTTTATGACTCGGAGGCCGGGGTGAATCAGCCCCAGCATTTT. It is translated as CSVVYDSEAGVNQPQHF.

V usage is TRBV7-9 and J usage is TRBJ2-7, with D possibly being TRBD1 (6 bases). This CDR3 contains 17 residues. Germline loops: CDR1 SEHNR, CDR2 FQNEAQ (reference sequence). V gave up 0 bases and J gave up 2 bases, with 17 bases separating them. The CDR3 sequence: CASSLATGNTMTYEQYF. The CDR3 bases are TGTGCCAGCAGCTTAGCTACAGGGAACACAATGACCTACGAGCAGTACTTC.

The chain recombines TRBV12-2 with TRBJ2-7. TRBV12-2 is reported as a pseudogene. The CDR3 has 15 residues. The CDR3 DNA follows: TGTGCAAGTCGCTTAGGACCGGGACCGGGCTACGAGCAGTACTTC. It is translated as CASRLGPGPGYEQYF.